The source of this TCR beta chain is a study of blood T cell repertoires in COVID-19. Only in-frame clones appear in the TCRdb table, and some are missing; sequencing was by immunoSEQ multiplex PCR. This sample yields hundreds of thousands of clones, of which about 90% are seen a single time; more than 5.5% belongs to the top ten. V was pared by 2 bases and J by 2 bases, with 6 bases between. This CDR3 spans 14 amino acids. Germline V gene data show CDR1 as SGHTA and CDR2 as FQGNSA. The sequence was obtained from a woman aged 70 to 79 with COVID-19, enrolled during active disease. The chain recombines TRBV7-2 with TRBJ1-4; tentatively, D is TRBD1 (5 bases). Sequenced material: peripheral blood. Here the CDR3 reads CASSLRQTNEKLFF. CDR3 in DNA: TGTGCCAGCAGCTTACGACAGACTAATGAAAAACTGTTTTTT. The full variable domain, its missing parts supplied by reference TRBV7-2 and TRBJ1-4, is GAGVSQSPSNKVTEKGKDVELRCDPISGHTALYWYRQSLGQGLEFLIYFQGNSAPDKSGLPSDRFSAERTGGSVSTLTIQRTQQEDSAVYLCASSLRQTNEKLFFGSGTQLSVL.